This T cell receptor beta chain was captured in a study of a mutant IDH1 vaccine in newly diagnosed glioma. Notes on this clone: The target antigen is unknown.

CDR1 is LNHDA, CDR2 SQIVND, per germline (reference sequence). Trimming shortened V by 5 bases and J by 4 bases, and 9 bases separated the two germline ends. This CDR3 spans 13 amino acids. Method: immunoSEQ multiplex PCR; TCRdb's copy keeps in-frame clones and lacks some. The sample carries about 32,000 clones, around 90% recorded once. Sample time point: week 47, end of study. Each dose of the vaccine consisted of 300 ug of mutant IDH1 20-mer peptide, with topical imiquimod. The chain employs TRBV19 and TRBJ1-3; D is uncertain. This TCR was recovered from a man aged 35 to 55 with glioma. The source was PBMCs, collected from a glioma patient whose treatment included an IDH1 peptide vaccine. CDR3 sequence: CASSGFSGNTIYF. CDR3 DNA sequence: TGTGCCAGTAGTGGCTTTTCCGGAAACACCATATATTTT.